This T cell receptor (beta chain) was sequenced in a study of T-cell reconstitution after alpha-beta-depleted transplantation in children. Looked up from germline, CDR1 is LGHDT and CDR2 is YNNKEL (reference sequence). This CDR3 spans 15 amino acids. Trimming cost V 1 base and J 7 bases; bases outside gene matches: 7. Unique molecular identifiers were incorporated into the prepared TCRbeta library. Each CDR3 protein is one row after TCRdb ran MiXCR on the PCR reads. The sample has about 58,000 distinct CDR3 sequences; approximately 46% are singletons. The sequence was obtained from a male patient aged 5 to 17 who had a stem cell transplant for acute lymphoblastic leukemia, so the T cells may come from the graft donor. This specimen consisted of PBMCs, mostly from graft donor cells, obtained 360 days after TCRalphabeta/CD19-depleted stem cell transplant. The chain combines TRBV3-1 with TRBJ2-7, with TRBD1 identical over 10 bases. CDR3 bases: TGTGCCAGCAGCCAAGTAAGACAGGGGGCGAGAGAGCAGTACTTC. It yields the protein CASSQVRQGAREQYF.